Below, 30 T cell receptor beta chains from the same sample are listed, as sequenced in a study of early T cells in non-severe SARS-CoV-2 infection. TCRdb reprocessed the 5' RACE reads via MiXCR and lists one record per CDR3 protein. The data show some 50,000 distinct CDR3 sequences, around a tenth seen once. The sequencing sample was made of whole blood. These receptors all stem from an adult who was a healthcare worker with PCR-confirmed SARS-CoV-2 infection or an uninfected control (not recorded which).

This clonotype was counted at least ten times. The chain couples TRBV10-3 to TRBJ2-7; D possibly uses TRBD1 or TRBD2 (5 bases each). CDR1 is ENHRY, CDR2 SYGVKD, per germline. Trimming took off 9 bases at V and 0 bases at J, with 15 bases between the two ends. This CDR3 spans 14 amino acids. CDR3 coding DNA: TGTGCCATGCAACGGGGCCAGAGCTCCTACGAGCAGTACTTC. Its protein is CAMQRGQSSYEQYF.

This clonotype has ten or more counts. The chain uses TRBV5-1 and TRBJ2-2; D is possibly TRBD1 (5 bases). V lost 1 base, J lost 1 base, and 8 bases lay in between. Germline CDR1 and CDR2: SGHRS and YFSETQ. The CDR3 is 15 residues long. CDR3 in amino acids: CASSLRQGNTGELFF. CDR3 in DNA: TGCGCCAGCAGCTTGCGGCAGGGGAACACCGGGGAGCTGTTTTTT.

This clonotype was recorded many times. The CDR3 DNA is TGTGCCAGCAGCCCAGGCGGAGGCAGGGCTGGAAACACCATATATTTT. Amino acid sequence: CASSPGGGRAGNTIYF. The V call is TRBV7-9, the J call TRBJ1-3, with a tentative D call TRBD1 (5 bases). Trimming removed 5 bases from V and 2 bases from J, with 16 bases in between. CDR3 length: 16 amino acids. The V gene's germline CDR1 is SEHNR and CDR2 FQNEAQ (reference sequence).

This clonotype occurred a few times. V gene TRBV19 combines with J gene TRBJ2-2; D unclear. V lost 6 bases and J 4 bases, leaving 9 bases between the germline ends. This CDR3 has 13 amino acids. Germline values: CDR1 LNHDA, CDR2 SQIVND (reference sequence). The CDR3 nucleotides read TGTGCCAGTAGGCCACAGCTCACCGGGGAGCTGTTTTTT. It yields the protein CASRPQLTGELFF.

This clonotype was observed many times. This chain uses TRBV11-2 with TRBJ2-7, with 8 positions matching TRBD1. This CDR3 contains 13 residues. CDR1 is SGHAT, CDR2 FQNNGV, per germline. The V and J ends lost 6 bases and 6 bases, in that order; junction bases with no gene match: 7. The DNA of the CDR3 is TGTGCCAGCAGTTCAACGACAGGGGTCGAGCAGTACTTC. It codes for CASSSTTGVEQYF.

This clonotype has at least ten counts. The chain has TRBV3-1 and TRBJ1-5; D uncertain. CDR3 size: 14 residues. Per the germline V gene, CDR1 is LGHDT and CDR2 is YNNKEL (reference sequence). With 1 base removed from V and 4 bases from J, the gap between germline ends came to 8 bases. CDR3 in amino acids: CASSQAADNQPQHF. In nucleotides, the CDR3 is TGTGCCAGCAGCCAAGCGGCAGATAATCAGCCCCAGCATTTT.

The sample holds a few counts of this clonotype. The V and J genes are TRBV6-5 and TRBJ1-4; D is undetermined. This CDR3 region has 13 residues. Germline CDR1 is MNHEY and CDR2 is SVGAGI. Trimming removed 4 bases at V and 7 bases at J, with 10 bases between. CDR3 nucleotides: TGTGCCAGCAGTTCCCTTGGTATTGAAAAACTGTTTTTT. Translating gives CASSSLGIEKLFF.

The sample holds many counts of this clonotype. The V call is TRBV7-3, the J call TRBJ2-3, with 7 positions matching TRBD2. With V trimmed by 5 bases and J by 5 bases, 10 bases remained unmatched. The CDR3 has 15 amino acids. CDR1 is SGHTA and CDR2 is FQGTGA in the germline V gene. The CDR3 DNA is TGTGCCAGCAGCCGCCTGGAGGCGGGAGAAGATACGCAGTATTTT. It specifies CASSRLEAGEDTQYF.

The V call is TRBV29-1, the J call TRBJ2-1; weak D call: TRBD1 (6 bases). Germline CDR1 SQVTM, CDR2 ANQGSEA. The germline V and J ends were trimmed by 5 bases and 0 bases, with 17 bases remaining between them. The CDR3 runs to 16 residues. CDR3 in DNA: TGCAGCGTTCCCATGGGGGCAATGAGCTCCTACAATGAGCAGTTCTTC. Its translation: CSVPMGAMSSYNEQFF.

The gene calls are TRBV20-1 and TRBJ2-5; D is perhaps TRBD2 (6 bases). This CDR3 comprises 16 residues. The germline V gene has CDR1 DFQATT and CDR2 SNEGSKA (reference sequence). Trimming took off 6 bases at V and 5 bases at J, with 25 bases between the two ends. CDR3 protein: CSASNGAEGVRETQYF. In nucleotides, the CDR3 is TGCAGTGCCAGCAACGGGGCGGAGGGCGTACGGGAGACCCAGTACTTC.

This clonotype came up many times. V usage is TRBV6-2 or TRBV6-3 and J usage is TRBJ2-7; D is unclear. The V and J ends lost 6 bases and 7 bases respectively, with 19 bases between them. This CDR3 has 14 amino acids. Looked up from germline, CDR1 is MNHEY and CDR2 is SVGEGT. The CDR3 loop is CASRAPARKDEQYF. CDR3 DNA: TGTGCCAGCAGGGCCCCGGCCCGTAAGGATGAGCAGTACTTC.

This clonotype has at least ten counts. The CDR3 DNA sequence: TGTGCCAGCAGTTTAGTTGGGTCCGGGGAGCTGTTTTTT. This translates into CASSLVGSGELFF. The rearrangement links TRBV12-3 or TRBV12-4 to TRBJ2-2; D remains unclear. Deletions cut 1 base from V and 6 bases from J, with 6 bases between. This CDR3 has 13 residues.

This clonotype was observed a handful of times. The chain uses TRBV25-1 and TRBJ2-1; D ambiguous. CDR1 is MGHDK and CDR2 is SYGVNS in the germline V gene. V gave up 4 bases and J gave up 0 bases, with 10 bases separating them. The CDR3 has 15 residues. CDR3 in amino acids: CASSGALFSYNEQFF. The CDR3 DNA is TGTGCCAGCAGTGGAGCCCTTTTCTCCTACAATGAGCAGTTCTTC.

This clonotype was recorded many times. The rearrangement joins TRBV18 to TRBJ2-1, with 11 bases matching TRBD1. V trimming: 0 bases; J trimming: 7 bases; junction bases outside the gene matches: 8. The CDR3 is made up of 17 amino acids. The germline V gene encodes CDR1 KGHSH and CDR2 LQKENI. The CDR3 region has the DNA TGTGCCAGCTCACCACCGGGCCGGGACAGGGGGAGGAATGAGCAGTTCTTC. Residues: CASSPPGRDRGRNEQFF.

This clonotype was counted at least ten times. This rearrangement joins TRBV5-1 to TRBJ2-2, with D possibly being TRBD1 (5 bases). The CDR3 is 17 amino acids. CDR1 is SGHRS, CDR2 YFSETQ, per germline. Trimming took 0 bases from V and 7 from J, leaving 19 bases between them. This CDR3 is CASSLDLVTVEYGELFF. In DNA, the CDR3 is TGCGCCAGCAGCTTGGATTTAGTGACAGTGGAATACGGGGAGCTGTTTTTT. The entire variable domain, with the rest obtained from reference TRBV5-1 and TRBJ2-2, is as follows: KAGVTQTPRYLIKTRGQQVTLSCSPISGHRSVSWYQQTPGQGLQFLFEYFSETQRNKGNFPGRFSGRQFSNSRSEMNVSTLELGDSALYLCASSLDLVTVEYGELFFGEGSRLTVL.

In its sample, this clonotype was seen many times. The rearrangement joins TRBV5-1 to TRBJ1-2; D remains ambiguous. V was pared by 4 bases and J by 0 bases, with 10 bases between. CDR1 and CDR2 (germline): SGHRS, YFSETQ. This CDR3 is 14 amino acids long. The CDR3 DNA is TGCGCCAGCAGCCTCGAGTTAGCTAACTATGGCTACACCTTC. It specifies CASSLELANYGYTF.

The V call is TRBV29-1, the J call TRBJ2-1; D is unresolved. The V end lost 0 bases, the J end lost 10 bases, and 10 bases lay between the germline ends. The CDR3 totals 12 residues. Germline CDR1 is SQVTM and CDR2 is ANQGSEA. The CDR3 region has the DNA TGCAGCGTTGAAGATTGGGCCCGAGAGCAGTTCTTC. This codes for CSVEDWAREQFF.

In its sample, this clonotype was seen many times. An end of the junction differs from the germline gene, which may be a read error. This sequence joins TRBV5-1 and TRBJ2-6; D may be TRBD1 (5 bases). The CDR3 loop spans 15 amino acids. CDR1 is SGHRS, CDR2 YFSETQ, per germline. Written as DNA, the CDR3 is TGCGCCAGCAGCTTGGCGGCAACTGGGGCCAACGTCCTGATTTTC. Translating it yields CASSLAATGANVLIF.

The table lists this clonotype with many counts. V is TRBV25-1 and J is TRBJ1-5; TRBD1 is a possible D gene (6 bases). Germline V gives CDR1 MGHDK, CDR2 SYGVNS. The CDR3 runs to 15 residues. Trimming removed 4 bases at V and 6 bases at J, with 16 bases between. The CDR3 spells CASSAAGDFGQPQHF. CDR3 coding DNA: TGTGCCAGCAGTGCCGCAGGGGATTTTGGTCAGCCCCAGCATTTT.

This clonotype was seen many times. The CDR3 loop is CASSLGLAGVDEQFF. The DNA for the CDR3 is TGTGCCAGCAGCTTAGGTCTAGCGGGAGTAGATGAGCAGTTCTTC. V is TRBV7-3 and J is TRBJ2-1; 10 nucleotides line up with TRBD2. CDR3 length: 15 residues. V shed 2 bases, J shed 8 bases, and the junction held 6 bases outside the gene matches. The V gene's germline CDR1 is SGHTA and CDR2 FQGTGA.

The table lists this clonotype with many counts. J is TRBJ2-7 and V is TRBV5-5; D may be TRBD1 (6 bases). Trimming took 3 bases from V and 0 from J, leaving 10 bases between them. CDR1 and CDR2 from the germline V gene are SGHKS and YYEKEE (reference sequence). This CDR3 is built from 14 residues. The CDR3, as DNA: TGTGCCAGCAGCTACCGGACAGTCTCCTACGAGCAGTACTTC. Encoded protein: CASSYRTVSYEQYF.

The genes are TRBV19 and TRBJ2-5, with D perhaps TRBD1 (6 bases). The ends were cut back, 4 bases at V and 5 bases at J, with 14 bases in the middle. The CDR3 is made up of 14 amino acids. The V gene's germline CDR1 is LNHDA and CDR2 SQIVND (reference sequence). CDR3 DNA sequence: TGTGCCAGTAGTAGGACAGCGGCCCGGGAGACCCAGTACTTC. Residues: CASSRTAARETQYF.

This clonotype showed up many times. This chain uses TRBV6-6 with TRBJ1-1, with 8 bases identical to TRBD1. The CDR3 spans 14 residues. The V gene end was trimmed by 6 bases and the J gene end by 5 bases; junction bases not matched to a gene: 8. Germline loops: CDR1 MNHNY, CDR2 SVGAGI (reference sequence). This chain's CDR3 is CASRSTGAGTEAFF. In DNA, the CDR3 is TGTGCCAGCAGATCGACAGGGGCCGGGACTGAAGCTTTCTTT.

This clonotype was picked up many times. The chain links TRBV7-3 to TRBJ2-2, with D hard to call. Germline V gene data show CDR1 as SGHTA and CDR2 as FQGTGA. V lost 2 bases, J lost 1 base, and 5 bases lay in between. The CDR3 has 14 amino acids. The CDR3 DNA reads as TGTGCCAGCAGCTTATACCAGAACACCGGGGAGCTGTTTTTT. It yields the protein CASSLYQNTGELFF.

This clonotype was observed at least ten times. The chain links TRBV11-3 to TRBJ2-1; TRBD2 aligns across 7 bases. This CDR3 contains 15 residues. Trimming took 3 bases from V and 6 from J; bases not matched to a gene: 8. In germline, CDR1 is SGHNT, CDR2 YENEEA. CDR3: CASSFRGSSSNEQFF. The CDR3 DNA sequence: TGTGCCAGCAGCTTCCGCGGGAGTAGTAGCAATGAGCAGTTCTTC.

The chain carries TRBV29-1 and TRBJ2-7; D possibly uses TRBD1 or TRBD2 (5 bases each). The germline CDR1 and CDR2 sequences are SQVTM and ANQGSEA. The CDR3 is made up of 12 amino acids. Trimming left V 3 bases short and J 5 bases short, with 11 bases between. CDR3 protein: CSVDLRDDEQYF. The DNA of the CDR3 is TGCAGCGTTGATTTAAGGGACGACGAGCAGTACTTC.

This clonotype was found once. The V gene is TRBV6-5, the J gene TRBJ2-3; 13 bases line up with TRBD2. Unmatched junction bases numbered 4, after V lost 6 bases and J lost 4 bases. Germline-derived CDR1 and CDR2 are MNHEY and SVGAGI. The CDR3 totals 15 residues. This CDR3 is CASRTSGGVADTQYF. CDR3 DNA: TGTGCCAGCAGAACTAGCGGGGGGGTCGCAGATACGCAGTATTTT.

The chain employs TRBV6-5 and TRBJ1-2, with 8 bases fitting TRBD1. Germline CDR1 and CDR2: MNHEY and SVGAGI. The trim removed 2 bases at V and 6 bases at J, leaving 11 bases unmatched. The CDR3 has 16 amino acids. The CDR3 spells CASSYIGQGGVNGYTF. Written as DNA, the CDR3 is TGTGCCAGCAGTTACATCGGACAGGGAGGGGTGAATGGCTACACCTTC.

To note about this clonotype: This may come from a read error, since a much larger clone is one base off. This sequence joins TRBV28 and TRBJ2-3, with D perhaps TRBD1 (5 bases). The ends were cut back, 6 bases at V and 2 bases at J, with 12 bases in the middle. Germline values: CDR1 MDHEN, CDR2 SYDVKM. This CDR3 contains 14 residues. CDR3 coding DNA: TGTGCCAGCAGGGGGCTAGAGGACACAGATACGCAGTATTTT. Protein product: CASRGLEDTDTQYF. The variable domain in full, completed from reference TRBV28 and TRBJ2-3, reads DVKVTQSSRYLVKRTGEKVFLECVQDMDHENMFWYRQDPGLGLRLIYFSYDVKMKEKGDIPEGYSVSREKKERFSLILESASTNQTSMYLCASRGLEDTDTQYFGPGTRLTVL.

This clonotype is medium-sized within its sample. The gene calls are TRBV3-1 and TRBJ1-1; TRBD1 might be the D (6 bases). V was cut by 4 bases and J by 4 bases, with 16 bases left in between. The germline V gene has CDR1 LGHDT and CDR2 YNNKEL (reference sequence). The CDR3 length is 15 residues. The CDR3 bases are TGTGCCAGCAGCCCCGAGGGGGTCTGGATCACTGAAGCTTTCTTT. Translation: CASSPEGVWITEAFF.